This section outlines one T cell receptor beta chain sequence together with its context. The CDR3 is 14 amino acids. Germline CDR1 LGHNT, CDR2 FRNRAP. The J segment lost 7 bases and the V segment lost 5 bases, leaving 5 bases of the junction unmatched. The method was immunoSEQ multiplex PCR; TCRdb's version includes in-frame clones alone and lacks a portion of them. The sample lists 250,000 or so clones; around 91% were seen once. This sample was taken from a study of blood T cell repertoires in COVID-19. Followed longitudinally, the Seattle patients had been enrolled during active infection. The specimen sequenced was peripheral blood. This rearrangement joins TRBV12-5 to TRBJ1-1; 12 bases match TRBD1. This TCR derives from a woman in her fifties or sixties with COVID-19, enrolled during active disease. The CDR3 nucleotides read TGTGCTAGTGGTCCGGGGACAGGGGGCGGTGAAGCTTTCTTT. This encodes CASGPGTGGGEAFF.